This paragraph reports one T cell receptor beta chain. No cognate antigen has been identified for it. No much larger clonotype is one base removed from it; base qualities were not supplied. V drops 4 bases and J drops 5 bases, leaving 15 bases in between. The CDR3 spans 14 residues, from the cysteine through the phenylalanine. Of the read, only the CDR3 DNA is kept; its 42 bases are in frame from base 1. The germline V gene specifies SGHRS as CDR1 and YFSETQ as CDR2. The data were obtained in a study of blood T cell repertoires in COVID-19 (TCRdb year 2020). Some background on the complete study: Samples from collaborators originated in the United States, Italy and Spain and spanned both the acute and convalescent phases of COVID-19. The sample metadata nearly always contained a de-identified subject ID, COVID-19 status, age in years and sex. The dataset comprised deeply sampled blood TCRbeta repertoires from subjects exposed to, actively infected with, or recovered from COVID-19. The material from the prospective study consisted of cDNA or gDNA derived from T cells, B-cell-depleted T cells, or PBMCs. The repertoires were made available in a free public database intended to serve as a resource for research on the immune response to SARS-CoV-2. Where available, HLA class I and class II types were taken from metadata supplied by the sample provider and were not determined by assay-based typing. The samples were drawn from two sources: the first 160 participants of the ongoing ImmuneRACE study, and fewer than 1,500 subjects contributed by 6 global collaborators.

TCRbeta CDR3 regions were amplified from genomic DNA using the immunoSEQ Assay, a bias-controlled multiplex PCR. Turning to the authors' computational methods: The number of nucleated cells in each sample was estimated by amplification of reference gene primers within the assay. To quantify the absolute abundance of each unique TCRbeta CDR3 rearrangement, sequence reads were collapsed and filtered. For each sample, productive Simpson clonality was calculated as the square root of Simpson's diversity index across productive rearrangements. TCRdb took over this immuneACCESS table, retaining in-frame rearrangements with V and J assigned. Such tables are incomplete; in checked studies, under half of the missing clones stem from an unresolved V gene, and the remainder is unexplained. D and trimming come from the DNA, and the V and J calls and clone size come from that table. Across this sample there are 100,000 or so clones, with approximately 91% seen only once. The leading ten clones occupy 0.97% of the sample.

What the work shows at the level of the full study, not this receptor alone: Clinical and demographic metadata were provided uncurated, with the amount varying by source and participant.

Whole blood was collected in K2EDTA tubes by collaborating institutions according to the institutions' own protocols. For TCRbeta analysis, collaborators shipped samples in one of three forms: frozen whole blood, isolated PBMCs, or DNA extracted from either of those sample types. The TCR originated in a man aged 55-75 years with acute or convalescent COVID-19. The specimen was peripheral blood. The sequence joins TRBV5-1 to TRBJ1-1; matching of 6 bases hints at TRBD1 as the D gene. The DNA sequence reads TGCGCCAGCAGCACTTCCGGGACACGAACTGAAGCTTTCTTT. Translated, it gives CASSTSGTRTEAFF.